This passage covers 7 T cell receptor beta chains from one sample sequenced in a study of CD8 T cells in Susac syndrome. About 0.45 to 1 ug RNA was reverse transcribed with random hexamers. TCRdb called the immunoSEQ multiplex PCR reads again in MiXCR, with one record for every CDR3 protein. The sample yields 100,000 to 150,000 distinct CDR3 sequences, 90% to 95% seen once. Material for sequencing was CD4+ T cells from PBMCs. The receptors shown here come from a human donor in good health.

The rearrangement uses TRBV7-2 and TRBJ2-4; no clear D. This CDR3 comprises 15 residues. Germline V gives CDR1 SGHTA, CDR2 FQGNSA. Deletions cut 2 bases from V and 2 bases from J, with 10 bases between. The CDR3 region is CASSLNRPTKNIQYF. CDR3 coding DNA: TGTGCCAGCAGCTTAAACCGCCCAACCAAAAACATTCAGTACTTC.

The chain carries TRBV29-1 and TRBJ2-7; no firm D call. Germline assignment: CDR1 SQVTM and CDR2 ANQGSEA. V was clipped by 4 bases and J by 1 base, with 8 bases between them. This CDR3 is built from 12 residues. CDR3 residues: CSVVSLSYEQYF. CDR3 coding DNA: TGCAGCGTTGTAAGTCTTTCCTACGAGCAGTACTTC.

The chain has TRBV7-2 and TRBJ2-7, with TRBD2 matching 8 bases. CDR3 length: 14 residues. Germline V CDR1 and CDR2: SGHTA, FQGNSA. Germline trimming cut 5 bases from V and 2 bases from J; bases unmatched to any gene: 5. The CDR3 nucleotides are TGTGCCAGCAGCCTTAGCGGGAACGCCTACGAGCAGTACTTC. Translated, it gives CASSLSGNAYEQYF.

The chain uses TRBV19 and TRBJ1-5; D is possibly TRBD1 (6 bases). Germline assignment: CDR1 LNHDA and CDR2 SQIVND (reference sequence). V dropped 2 bases and J dropped 6 bases, with 11 bases sitting between them. This CDR3 comprises 14 residues. CDR3 residues: CASSIMGAAQPQHF. The CDR3 nucleotides read TGTGCCAGTAGTATAATGGGGGCCGCTCAGCCCCAGCATTTT.

The rearrangement joins TRBV7-2 to TRBJ1-1; D is ambiguous. The CDR3 consists of 15 residues. CDR1 and CDR2 from the germline V gene are SGHTA and FQGNSA. With 1 base removed from V and 0 bases from J, the gap between germline ends came to 9 bases. CDR3 sequence reads: CASSLVGRVNTEAFF. CDR3 sequence (DNA): TGTGCCAGCAGCTTAGTAGGTCGGGTGAACACTGAAGCTTTCTTT.

V usage is TRBV7-9 and J usage is TRBJ2-2; D is perhaps TRBD1 (5 bases). The length of the CDR3 is 11 residues. Trimming removed 5 bases from V and 8 bases from J, with 6 bases in between. CDR1 and CDR2 from the germline V gene are SEHNR and FQNEAQ (reference sequence). The CDR3 sequence: CASSRQGELFF. The CDR3 DNA reads TGTGCCAGCAGCCGACAGGGGGAGCTGTTTTTT.

In this sample, this clonotype turned up once. V is TRBV2 and J is TRBJ1-5; the D is unclear. V lost 7 bases and J lost 3, with 16 bases in between. The CDR3 runs to 15 residues. Germline V CDR1 and CDR2: SNHLY, FYNNEI. The chain's CDR3 is CASTLVGVNNQPQHF. In DNA, the CDR3 is TGTGCCAGCACCCTAGTTGGGGTTAACAATCAGCCCCAGCATTTT. The entire variable domain, with the rest obtained from reference TRBV2 and TRBJ1-5, is as follows: EPEVTQTPSHQVTQMGQEVILRCVPISNHLYFYWYRQILGQKVEFLVSFYNNEISEKSEIFDDQFSVERPDGSNFTLKIRSTKLEDSAMYFCASTLVGVNNQPQHFGDGTRLSIL.